One and the same sample provided the 27 T cell receptor beta chains below, sequenced in a study of T cell responses to AZD1222 COVID-19 vaccine. TCRdb keeps only in-frame clones here, not all; method: immunoSEQ multiplex PCR. The sample includes tens of thousands of clones, 70% to 90% of them seen just once. The specimen comprised peripheral blood, sampled on day 0 of MenACWY control vaccination. All receptors derive from an adult in good health.

This chain links TRBV12-3 or TRBV12-4 with TRBJ2-2; D might be TRBD1 or TRBD2, each matching 5 bases. V was shortened by 3 bases and J by 4 bases, with 6 bases between the two germline ends. This CDR3 spans 13 amino acids. The CDR3 is CASSLGVTGELFF. The CDR3 coding sequence is TGTGCCAGCAGTTTGGGGGTCACCGGGGAGCTGTTTTTT.

This chain joins TRBV7-9 and TRBJ1-6; 8 bases match TRBD1. J lost 6 bases, V lost 7 bases, and 8 bases had no gene match. CDR3 size: 15 residues. Germline V CDR1 and CDR2: SEHNR, FQNEAQ (reference sequence). Written as DNA, the CDR3 is TGTGCCAGCACACCGTCGGACAGGGCTAATTCACCCCTCCACTTT. It encodes CASTPSDRANSPLHF.

The chain couples TRBV6-5 to TRBJ2-4, with a tentative D call TRBD1 (5 bases). Trimming cost V 5 bases and J 8 bases, with 16 bases left between them. The V gene's germline CDR1 is MNHEY and CDR2 SVGAGI. This CDR3 is 14 amino acids long. CDR3 sequence: CASSRRQSRDIQYF. CDR3 DNA sequence: TGTGCCAGCAGTCGTCGACAGTCGAGAGACATTCAGTACTTC.

The chain recombines TRBV30 with TRBJ1-2, with D possibly TRBD1 on 5 matching bases. Trimming shortened V by 6 bases and J by 6 bases, and 14 bases separated the two germline ends. The CDR3 contains 12 residues. From germline, CDR1 is GTSNPN and CDR2 SVGIG (reference sequence). This CDR3 is CACRAGPHGYTF. The CDR3 coding sequence is TGTGCCTGCCGGGCGGGGCCCCATGGCTACACCTTC.

The rearrangement joins TRBV11-2 to TRBJ2-3; D remains ambiguous. Germline V gene sequence: CDR1 SGHAT, CDR2 FQNNGV. The CDR3 runs to 15 residues. V was pared by 1 base and J by 1 base, with 9 bases between. The CDR3, as DNA: TGTGCCAGCAGCTTAGGAGGCGGCCGCACAGATACGCAGTATTTT. It is translated as CASSLGGGRTDTQYF.

V usage is TRBV29-1 and J usage is TRBJ1-2, with D unclear. Trimming removed 0 bases at V and 8 bases at J, with 19 bases between. Germline CDR1 SQVTM, CDR2 ANQGSEA. This CDR3 is 15 amino acids long. The CDR3 is CSVEEFRFDARGYTF. For the CDR3, the DNA is TGCAGCGTTGAAGAGTTCCGCTTCGACGCCCGGGGCTACACCTTC.

This sequence joins TRBV28 and TRBJ1-2; 7 bases match TRBD1. V dropped 5 bases and J dropped 4; count of bases not matched to a gene: 13. The CDR3 totals 16 residues. Germline V lookup: CDR1 MDHEN, CDR2 SYDVKM. CDR3 DNA sequence: TGTGCCAGCAGTCCTAGCGGAGGACAGGCTCCCTATGGCTACACCTTC. Its protein is CASSPSGGQAPYGYTF.

The V gene is TRBV6-1, the J gene TRBJ2-3, with TRBD2 matching 9 bases. V was pared by 3 bases and J by 3 bases, with 4 bases of the junction left unmatched. There are 15 residues in the CDR3. Looked up from germline, CDR1 is MNHNS and CDR2 is SASEGT. As DNA, the CDR3 is TGTGCCAGCAGTGAGCGGGGGGGCATGACAGATACGCAGTATTTT. Protein: CASSERGGMTDTQYF.

The chain couples TRBV5-1 to TRBJ2-2; D uncertain. Trimming took off 2 bases at V and 5 bases at J, with 13 bases between the two ends. This CDR3 is built from 15 residues. Germline V gene lookup returns CDR1 SGHRS and CDR2 YFSETQ. The CDR3 DNA follows: TGCGCCAGCAGCTTAGAAGGGTGGAGTACCGGGGAGCTGTTTTTT. This encodes CASSLEGWSTGELFF. The full variable domain, with the rest looked up from reference TRBV5-1 and TRBJ2-2, is KAGVTQTPRYLIKTRGQQVTLSCSPISGHRSVSWYQQTPGQGLQFLFEYFSETQRNKGNFPGRFSGRQFSNSRSEMNVSTLELGDSALYLCASSLEGWSTGELFFGEGSRLTVL.

The chain combines TRBV20-1 with TRBJ1-2; D gene unclear. V was pared by 3 bases and J by 1 base, with 6 bases between. CDR1 and CDR2 from the germline V gene are DFQATT and SNEGSKA (reference sequence). This CDR3 has 12 residues. CDR3 nucleotides: TGCAGTGCTAGTACCAATAACTATGGCTACACCTTC. It yields the protein CSASTNNYGYTF.

V is TRBV6-1 and J is TRBJ2-5; 13 bases map to TRBD2. Germline CDR1 MNHNS, CDR2 SASEGT. The junction had 8 bases not matched to a gene; V was cut back by 1 base and J by 3 bases. The CDR3 runs 18 residues. CDR3 sequence: CASSEGTSGGRGKETQYF. In DNA form, the CDR3 reads TGTGCCAGCAGTGAAGGGACTAGCGGGGGAAGAGGAAAAGAGACCCAGTACTTC.

The table lists this clone with a few counts. The chain is built from TRBV21-1 and TRBJ1-1; no check of the table's D call, TRBD1, against the DNA was made. TRBV21-1 is labeled a pseudogene. This CDR3 has 18 residues. The CDR3 bases are TGTGCCAGCAGCGAAGTGTCCTACCGGGACAGGTTGAACACTGAAGCTTTCTTT. Translated, it gives CASSEVSYRDRLNTEAFF.

The V call is TRBV21-1, the J call TRBJ2-2. TRBV21-1 is termed a pseudogene. This CDR3 has 17 amino acids. The CDR3 sequence is CASSKAARDGLAGELFF. CDR3 sequence (DNA): TGTGCCAGCAGCAAAGCAGCTAGGGACGGACTCGCCGGGGAGCTGTTTTTT.

The CDR3 spells CASKRQGLTGELFF. The CDR3 coding sequence is TGTGCCAGCAAGCGACAGGGGCTCACCGGGGAGCTGTTTTTT. V usage is TRBV7-8 and J usage is TRBJ2-2; TRBD1 aligns across 8 bases. The germline CDR1 and CDR2 sequences are SGHVS and FQNEAQ. V dropped 7 bases and J dropped 4; count of bases not matched to a gene: 5. This CDR3 is built from 14 residues.

The chain combines TRBV5-4 with TRBJ1-1; D gene ambiguous. CDR1 SGHNT and CDR2 YYREEE come from the germline V gene (reference sequence). V dropped 0 bases and J dropped 8 bases, with 14 bases sitting between them. This CDR3 contains 14 residues. The CDR3 spells CASSLVGFRGEAFF. CDR3 nucleotide sequence: TGTGCCAGCAGCTTGGTGGGGTTTCGGGGAGAAGCTTTCTTT.

This clone was counted a single time. This rearrangement joins TRBV3-1 (or the pseudogene TRBV3-2) to TRBJ2-5; no reliable D call. Germline V gives CDR1 LGHDT, CDR2 YNNKEL (reference sequence). CDR3 size: 14 residues. Trimming pared 0 bases from V and 2 bases from J, leaving 7 bases between. This CDR3 reads CASSQDVRQETQYF. The CDR3 DNA sequence: TGTGCCAGCAGCCAAGATGTGCGACAAGAGACCCAGTACTTC.

V gene TRBV9 combines with J gene TRBJ1-3, with TRBD1 as a possible D gene (5 bases). Trimming took 4 bases from V and 1 from J, leaving 15 bases between them. This CDR3 region has 16 residues. CDR1 SGDLS and CDR2 YYNGEE come from the germline V gene. The DNA for the CDR3 is TGTGCCAGCAGCCCCCGAGCGGAGGGGTCTGGAAACACCATATATTTT. Its protein is CASSPRAEGSGNTIYF.

This chain uses TRBV2 with TRBJ1-2; tentative D call: TRBD1 (5 bases). Trimming took 6 bases from V and 7 from J, leaving 24 bases between them. The CDR3 consists of 16 residues. The germline gives CDR1 SNHLY, CDR2 FYNNEI. CDR3 sequence: CASRVSTGPAISGYTF. The CDR3 coding sequence is TGTGCCAGCAGGGTTTCAACAGGCCCAGCTATCTCTGGCTACACCTTC.

The chain carries TRBV6-5 and TRBJ1-5, with 7 bases that match TRBD1. The germline V gene has CDR1 MNHEY and CDR2 SVGAGI. This CDR3 contains 14 residues. The ends lost 8 bases at V and 3 bases at J; junction bases unmatched: 7. The DNA for the CDR3 is TGTGCCAGCGGCAACAGGGGATACAATCAGCCCCAGCATTTT. Amino acids: CASGNRGYNQPQHF.

This chain joins TRBV5-1 and TRBJ1-6; D may be TRBD1 (5 bases). There are 15 residues in the CDR3. Trimming took 4 bases from V and 7 from J, leaving 15 bases between them. Germline CDR1 and CDR2: SGHRS and YFSETQ. This CDR3 is CASSADTQDNSPLHF. CDR3 nucleotides: TGCGCCAGCAGCGCGGACACTCAGGACAATTCACCCCTCCACTTT.

The chain carries TRBV25-1 and TRBJ2-5; TRBD1 aligns across 10 bases. The CDR3 is 15 residues long. With 6 bases clipped from V and 1 base from J, the junction kept 5 bases outside the gene matches. Germline V gene lookup returns CDR1 MGHDK and CDR2 SYGVNS. The CDR3 coding sequence is TGTGCCAGCAGGGGGGACAGGGGTGCCCAAGAGACCCAGTACTTC. This codes for CASRGDRGAQETQYF. Based on the CDR3 plus reference TRBV25-1 and TRBJ2-5, the full variable domain is EADIYQTPRYLVIGTGKKITLECSQTMGHDKMYWYQQDPGMELHLIHYSYGVNSTEKGDLSSESTVSRIRTEHFPLTLESARPSHTSQYLCASRGDRGAQETQYFGPGTRLLVL.

This chain connects TRBV3-1 (or the pseudogene TRBV3-2) to TRBJ1-6; tentative D call: TRBD1 (6 bases). Germline assignment: CDR1 LGHDT and CDR2 YNNKEL (reference sequence). The V gene lost 4 bases and the J gene lost 7 bases, with 11 bases spanning the gap. The CDR3 is made up of 14 amino acids. The CDR3 here is CASSRTANNSPLHF. Written as DNA, the CDR3 is TGTGCCAGCAGCCGGACAGCAAACAATTCACCCCTCCACTTT.

The J gene is TRBJ1-2, the V gene TRBV30, with a weak D call TRBD1 (6 bases). The germline V and J ends were trimmed by 2 bases and 8 bases, with 12 bases remaining between them. Per the germline V gene, CDR1 is GTSNPN and CDR2 is SVGIG (reference sequence). The CDR3 is 12 amino acids. Here the CDR3 DNA reads TGTGCCTGGAGTCCCCGGGACATAGGCTACACCTTC. Protein product: CAWSPRDIGYTF.

The V gene is TRBV15, the J gene TRBJ2-5; tentative D call: TRBD1 (5 bases). This CDR3 has 14 residues. Germline values: CDR1 LNHNV, CDR2 YYDKDF (reference sequence). V lost 1 base to trimming and J lost 1 base, with 7 bases between them. This CDR3 reads CATSRGQTQETQYF. CDR3 coding DNA: TGTGCCACCAGCAGAGGACAGACCCAAGAGACCCAGTACTTC.

This sequence joins TRBV19 and TRBJ2-1; 10 bases agree with TRBD2. CDR1 and CDR2 from the germline V gene are LNHDA and SQIVND (reference sequence). V dropped 6 bases and J dropped 9; count of bases not matched to a gene: 8. The CDR3 runs 14 residues. The CDR3 reads CASSGSSGGGEQFF. The DNA for the CDR3 is TGTGCCAGTAGCGGGTCAAGCGGGGGGGGTGAGCAGTTCTTC.

This chain joins TRBV2 and TRBJ2-5; TRBD1 agrees at 9 bases. The germline V gene encodes CDR1 SNHLY and CDR2 FYNNEI. The length of the CDR3 is 14 residues. With 6 bases clipped from V and 5 bases from J, the junction kept 7 bases outside the gene matches. CDR3 in DNA: TGTGCCAGCAGCGCGGACAGGGGAGGGGAGACCCAGTACTTC. Its protein is CASSADRGGETQYF. Variable domain in full (rest from reference TRBV2 and TRBJ2-5): EPEVTQTPSHQVTQMGQEVILRCVPISNHLYFYWYRQILGQKVEFLVSFYNNEISEKSEIFDDQFSVERPDGSNFTLKIRSTKLEDSAMYFCASSADRGGETQYFGPGTRLLVL.

V gene TRBV6-6 combines with J gene TRBJ1-1, with D possibly TRBD1 on 5 matching bases. Trimming took 5 bases from V and 0 from J, leaving 13 bases between them. The CDR3 consists of 15 residues. The germline V gene encodes CDR1 MNHNY and CDR2 SVGAGI (reference sequence). The CDR3 DNA reads TGTGCCAGCAGTGCATTATGGGGGTTGAACACTGAAGCTTTCTTT. Protein sequence: CASSALWGLNTEAFF.